These 2 T cell receptor beta chains share one sample of origin, sequenced in a study of T cells in severe cutaneous drug reactions (dated by TCRdb to between 2018 and 2020). Sequencing was performed on donors who were patients with carbamazepine-induced Stevens-Johnson syndrome or toxic epidermal necrolysis (CBZ-SJS/TEN). The sample was run on an Illumina MiSeq. For both bulk and single-cell sequencing, libraries were prepared with the iRepertoire multiplex PCR system using TCR subtype-specific primers. After TCRdb reprocessed the reads, each CDR3 protein sequence was kept as one row, without DNA. The sample table records 1,300 to 1,500 distinct CDR3 sequences. The ten largest clonotypes hold about 45% of the sample. The sequenced material came from cells from a skin blister. The cell subset or site label corresponds to: unsorted cells from skin lesion blisters. The receptors were sampled from a human donor with a severe cutaneous adverse drug reaction.

This clonotype is identified as large from frequency. The J gene is TRBJ2-3, the V gene TRBV7-2. CDR1 is SGHTA and CDR2 is FQGNSA in the germline V gene. The CDR3 totals 14 residues. The CDR3 sequence: CASSLFRHTDTQYF.

This clonotype is identified as medium-sized from frequency. The gene calls are TRBV7-2 and TRBJ2-1; the TRBD2 assignment by TCRdb is unverifiable without DNA. CDR1 is SGHTA and CDR2 is FQGNSA in the germline V gene. The CDR3 runs to 13 residues. The CDR3 loop reads CASSLLREVQQFF.